The source of this T cell receptor beta chain is a study of blood T cells in healthy people across ages. Study conclusions and caveats: In these data, TCR beta diversity tracked strongly with naive T cell percentage. Using unsorted PBMCs precluded a conclusive naive versus antigen-experienced comparison.

Deletions cut 3 bases from V and 2 bases from J, with 11 bases between. Germline values: CDR1 SQVTM, CDR2 ANQGSEA. This CDR3 contains 14 residues. This clonotype was recorded at least ten times. Its antigen is unidentified. Together with a sample-barcoded 5' primer, a J-beta primer mix was included in a second PCR lasting about 6 to 11 cycles. The template-switch adaptor, which had 12 random nucleotides, put a tag on each cDNA molecule. In TCRdb, the 5' RACE reads were re-called with MiXCR into one record per CDR3 protein. This table holds some 640,000 distinct CDR3 sequences, around 45% found once. This TCR was sampled from a woman aged 55-69 years in good health. V and J are TRBV29-1 and TRBJ2-1, with D tentatively TRBD1 (7 bases). The source material was blood. CDR3 loop: CSVDQGGPYNEQFF. DNA for the CDR3: TGCAGCGTTGATCAGGGGGGCCCCTACAATGAGCAGTTCTTC.